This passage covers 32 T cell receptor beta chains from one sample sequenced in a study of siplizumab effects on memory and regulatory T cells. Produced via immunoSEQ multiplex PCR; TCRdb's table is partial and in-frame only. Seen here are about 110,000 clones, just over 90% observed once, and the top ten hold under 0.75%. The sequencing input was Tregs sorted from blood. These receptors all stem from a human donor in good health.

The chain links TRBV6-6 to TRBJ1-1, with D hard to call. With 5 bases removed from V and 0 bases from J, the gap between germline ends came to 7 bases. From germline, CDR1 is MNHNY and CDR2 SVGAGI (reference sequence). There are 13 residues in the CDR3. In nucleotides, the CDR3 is TGTGCCAGCAGTCTTATTATGAACACTGAAGCTTTCTTT. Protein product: CASSLIMNTEAFF.

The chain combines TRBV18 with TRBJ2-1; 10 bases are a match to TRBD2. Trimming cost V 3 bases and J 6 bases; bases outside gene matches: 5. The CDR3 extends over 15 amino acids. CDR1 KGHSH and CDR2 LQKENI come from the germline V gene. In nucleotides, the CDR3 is TGTGCCAGCTCACCCTCACTAGCGGGAATCAATGAGCAGTTCTTC. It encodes CASSPSLAGINEQFF. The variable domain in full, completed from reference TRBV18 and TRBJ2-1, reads NAGVMQNPRHLVRRRGQEARLRCSPMKGHSHVYWYRQLPEEGLKFMVYLQKENIIDESGMPKERFSAEFPKEGPSILRIQQVVRGDSAAYFCASSPSLAGINEQFFGPGTRLTVL.

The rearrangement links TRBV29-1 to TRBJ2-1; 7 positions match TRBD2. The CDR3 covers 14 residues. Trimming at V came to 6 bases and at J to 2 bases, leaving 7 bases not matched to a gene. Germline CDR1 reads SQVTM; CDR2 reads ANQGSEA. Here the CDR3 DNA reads TGCAGCGTCCTGAGCGGGGCCACCTACAATGAGCAGTTCTTC. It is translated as CSVLSGATYNEQFF.

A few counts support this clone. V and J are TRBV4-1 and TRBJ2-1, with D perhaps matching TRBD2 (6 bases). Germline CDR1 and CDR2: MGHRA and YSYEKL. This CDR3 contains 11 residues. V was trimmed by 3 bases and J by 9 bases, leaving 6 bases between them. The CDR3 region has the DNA TGCGCCAGCAGCCAGGGGGGTGAGCAGTTCTTC. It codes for CASSQGGEQFF.

CDR3 protein: CASSSQGGQPQHF. CDR3 DNA: TGTGCCAGCAGCTCACAGGGAGGACAGCCCCAGCATTTT. The gene calls are TRBV7-9 and TRBJ1-5; D perhaps matches TRBD1 (6 bases). Germline V gene data show CDR1 as SEHNR and CDR2 as FQNEAQ (reference sequence). This CDR3 is built from 13 residues. The V gene lost 4 bases and the J gene lost 7 bases, with 11 bases spanning the gap.

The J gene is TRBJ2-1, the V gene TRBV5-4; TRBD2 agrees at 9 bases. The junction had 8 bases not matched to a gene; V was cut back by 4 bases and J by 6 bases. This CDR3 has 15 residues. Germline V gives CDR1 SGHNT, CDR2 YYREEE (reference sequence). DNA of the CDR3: TGTGCCAGCAGCCTTAGCGGGGGAACCCTCAATGAGCAGTTCTTC. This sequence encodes CASSLSGGTLNEQFF.

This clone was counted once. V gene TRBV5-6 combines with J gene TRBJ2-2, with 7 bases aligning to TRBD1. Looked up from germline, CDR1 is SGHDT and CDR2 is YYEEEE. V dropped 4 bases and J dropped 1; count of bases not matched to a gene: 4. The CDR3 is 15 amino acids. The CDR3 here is CASSPRQGNTGELFF. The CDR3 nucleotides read TGTGCCAGCAGCCCAAGACAGGGGAACACCGGGGAGCTGTTTTTT.

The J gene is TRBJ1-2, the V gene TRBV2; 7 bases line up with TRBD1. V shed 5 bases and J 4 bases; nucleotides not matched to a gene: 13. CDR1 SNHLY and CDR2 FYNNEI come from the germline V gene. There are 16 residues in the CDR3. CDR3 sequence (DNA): TGTGCCAGCAGTCCCGACGGACAGGAGAGCCTCTATGGCTACACCTTC. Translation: CASSPDGQESLYGYTF.

CDR3 sequence reads: CASSPRVTGGPRTQYF. CDR3 nucleotide sequence: TGTGCCAGCTCACCTCGTGTGACAGGGGGACCGAGGACCCAGTACTTC. This chain joins TRBV18 and TRBJ2-5; 9 bases fit TRBD1. This CDR3 is built from 16 residues. Germline-derived CDR1 and CDR2 are KGHSH and LQKENI. With V trimmed by 3 bases and J by 7 bases, 12 bases remained unmatched.

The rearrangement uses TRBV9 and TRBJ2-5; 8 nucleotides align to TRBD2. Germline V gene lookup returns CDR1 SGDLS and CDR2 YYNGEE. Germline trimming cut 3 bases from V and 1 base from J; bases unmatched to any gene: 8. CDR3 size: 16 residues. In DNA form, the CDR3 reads TGTGCCAGCAGCGGGGCGGCCGGGAGGGCCCAAGAGACCCAGTACTTC. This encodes CASSGAAGRAQETQYF.

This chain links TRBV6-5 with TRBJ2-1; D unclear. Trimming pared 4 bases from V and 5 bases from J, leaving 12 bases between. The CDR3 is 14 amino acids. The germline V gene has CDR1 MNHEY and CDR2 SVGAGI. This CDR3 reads CASSSFRPNNEQFF. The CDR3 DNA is TGTGCCAGCAGTTCCTTCCGACCCAACAATGAGCAGTTCTTC.

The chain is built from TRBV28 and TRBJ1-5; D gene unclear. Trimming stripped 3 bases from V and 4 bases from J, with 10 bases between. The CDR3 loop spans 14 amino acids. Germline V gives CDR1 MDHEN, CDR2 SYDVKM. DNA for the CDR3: TGTGCCAGCAGTTTGATGGCATATAATCAGCCCCAGCATTTT. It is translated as CASSLMAYNQPQHF. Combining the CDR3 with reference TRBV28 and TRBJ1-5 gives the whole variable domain DVKVTQSSRYLVKRTGEKVFLECVQDMDHENMFWYRQDPGLGLRLIYFSYDVKMKEKGDIPEGYSVSREKKERFSLILESASTNQTSMYLCASSLMAYNQPQHFGDGTRLSIL.

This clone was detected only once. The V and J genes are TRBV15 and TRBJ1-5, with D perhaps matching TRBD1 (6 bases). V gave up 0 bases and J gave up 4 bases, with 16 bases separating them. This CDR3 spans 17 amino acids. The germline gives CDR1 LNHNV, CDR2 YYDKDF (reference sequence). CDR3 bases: TGTGCCACCAGCAGAGATTTACTCGGACAGAGGAATCAGCCCCAGCATTTT. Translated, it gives CATSRDLLGQRNQPQHF.

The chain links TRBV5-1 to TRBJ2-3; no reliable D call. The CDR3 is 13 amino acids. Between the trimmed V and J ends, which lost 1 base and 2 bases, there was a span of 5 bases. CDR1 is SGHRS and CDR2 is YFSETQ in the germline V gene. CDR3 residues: CASSLLATDTQYF. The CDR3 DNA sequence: TGCGCCAGCAGCTTGCTGGCCACAGATACGCAGTATTTT. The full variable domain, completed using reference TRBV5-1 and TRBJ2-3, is KAGVTQTPRYLIKTRGQQVTLSCSPISGHRSVSWYQQTPGQGLQFLFEYFSETQRNKGNFPGRFSGRQFSNSRSEMNVSTLELGDSALYLCASSLLATDTQYFGPGTRLTVL.

The CDR3 DNA is TGCAGTGCTAGTTACCAGGGAGAAGCTTTCTTT. This translates into CSASYQGEAFF. The chain carries TRBV20-1 and TRBJ1-1, with D maybe TRBD1 (5 bases). The germline V gene has CDR1 DFQATT and CDR2 SNEGSKA (reference sequence). The CDR3 spans 11 residues. V was trimmed by 3 bases and J by 8 bases, leaving 10 bases between them.

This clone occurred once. CDR3 protein: CASSVPSGGAVDTQYF. The CDR3 region has the DNA TGTGCCAGCAGCGTCCCTAGCGGGGGGGCGGTAGATACGCAGTATTTT. The genes are TRBV9 and TRBJ2-3, with 12 bases identical to TRBD2. V shed 2 bases and J 5 bases; nucleotides not matched to a gene: 6. The CDR3 has 16 residues. Germline-derived CDR1 and CDR2 are SGDLS and YYNGEE.

The CDR3 region is CASSLNGDTGELFF. The CDR3 bases are TGCGCCAGCAGCTTGAACGGAGACACCGGGGAGCTGTTTTTT. V is TRBV5-1 and J is TRBJ2-2; D gene unclear. The V end was cut by 1 base, the J end by 3 bases, with 7 bases between. The CDR3 totals 14 residues. Germline values: CDR1 SGHRS, CDR2 YFSETQ.

The CDR3 DNA reads as TGTGCCAGCATCCCCGAGTGGGGATACGAGCAGTACTTC. The encoded protein is CASIPEWGYEQYF. The V gene is TRBV5-8, the J gene TRBJ2-7; D call uncertain. V shed 6 bases and J shed 4 bases, with 14 bases lying between them. Germline assignment: CDR1 SGHTS and CDR2 YDEGEE. The CDR3 is made up of 13 amino acids.

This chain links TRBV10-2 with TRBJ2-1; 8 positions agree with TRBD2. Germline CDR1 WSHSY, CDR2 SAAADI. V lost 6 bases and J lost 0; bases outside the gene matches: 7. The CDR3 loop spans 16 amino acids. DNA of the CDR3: TGCGCCAGCAGCCCACGGGGGGGAAGCTCCTACAATGAGCAGTTCTTC. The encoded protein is CASSPRGGSSYNEQFF.

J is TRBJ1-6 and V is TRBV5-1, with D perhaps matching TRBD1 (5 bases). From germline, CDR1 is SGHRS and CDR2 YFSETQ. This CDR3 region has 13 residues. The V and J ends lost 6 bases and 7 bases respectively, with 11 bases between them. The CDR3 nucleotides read TGCGCCAGCACCCTAGGGGCAAATTCACCCCTCCACTTT. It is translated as CASTLGANSPLHF.

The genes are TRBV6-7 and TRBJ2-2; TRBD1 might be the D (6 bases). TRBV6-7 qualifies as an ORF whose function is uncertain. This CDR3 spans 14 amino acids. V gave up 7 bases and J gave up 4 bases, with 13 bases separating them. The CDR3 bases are TGTGCCAGCACCGAAGGGGGTTTCACCGGGGAGCTGTTTTTT. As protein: CASTEGGFTGELFF.

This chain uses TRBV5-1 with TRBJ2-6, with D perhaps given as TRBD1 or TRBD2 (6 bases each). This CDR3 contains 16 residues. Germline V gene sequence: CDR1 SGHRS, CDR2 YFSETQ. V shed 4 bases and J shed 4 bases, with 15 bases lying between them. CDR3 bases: TGCGCCAGCAGCCTGTCGGGGGCGCAAGGGGCCAACGTCCTGACTTTC. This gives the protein CASSLSGAQGANVLTF.

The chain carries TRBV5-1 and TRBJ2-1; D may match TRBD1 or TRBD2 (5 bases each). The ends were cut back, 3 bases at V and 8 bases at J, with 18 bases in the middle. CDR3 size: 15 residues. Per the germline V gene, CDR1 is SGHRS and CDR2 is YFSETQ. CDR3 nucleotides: TGCGCCAGCAGCTCCCCCGGGACCCAAAGGCATGAGCAGTTCTTC. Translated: CASSSPGTQRHEQFF.

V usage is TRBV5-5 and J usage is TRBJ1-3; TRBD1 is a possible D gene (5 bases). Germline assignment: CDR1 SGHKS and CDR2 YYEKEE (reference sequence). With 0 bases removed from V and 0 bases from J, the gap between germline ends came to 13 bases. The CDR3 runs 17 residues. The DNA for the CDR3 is TGTGCCAGCAGCTTGGACTCAGGGTACGACTCTGGAAACACCATATATTTT. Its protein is CASSLDSGYDSGNTIYF.

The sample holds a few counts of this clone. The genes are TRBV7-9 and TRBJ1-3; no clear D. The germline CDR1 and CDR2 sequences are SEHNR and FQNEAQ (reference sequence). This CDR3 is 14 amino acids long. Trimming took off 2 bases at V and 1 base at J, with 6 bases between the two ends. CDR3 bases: TGTGCCAGCAGCTTAAGGGATTCTGGAAACACCATATATTTT. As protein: CASSLRDSGNTIYF.

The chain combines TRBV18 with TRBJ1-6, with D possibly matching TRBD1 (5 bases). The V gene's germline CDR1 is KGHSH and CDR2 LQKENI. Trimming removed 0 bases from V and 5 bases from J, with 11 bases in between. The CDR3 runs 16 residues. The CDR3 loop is CASSPPQGGNNSPLHF. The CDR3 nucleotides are TGTGCCAGCTCACCACCTCAGGGAGGGAATAATTCACCCCTCCACTTT.

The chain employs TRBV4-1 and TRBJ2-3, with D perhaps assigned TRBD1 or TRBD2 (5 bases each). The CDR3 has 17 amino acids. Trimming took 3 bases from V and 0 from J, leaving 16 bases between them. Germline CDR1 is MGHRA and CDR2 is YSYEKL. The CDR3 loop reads CASSHLRDGSSTDTQYF. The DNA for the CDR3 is TGCGCCAGCAGCCATTTACGGGACGGATCTAGCACAGATACGCAGTATTTT.

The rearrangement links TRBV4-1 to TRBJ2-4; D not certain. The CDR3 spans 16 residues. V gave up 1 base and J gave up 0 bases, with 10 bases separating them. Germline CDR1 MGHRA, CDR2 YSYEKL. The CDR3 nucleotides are TGCGCCAGCAGCCAAGTAGGACCCCTAGCCAAAAACATTCAGTACTTC. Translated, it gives CASSQVGPLAKNIQYF.

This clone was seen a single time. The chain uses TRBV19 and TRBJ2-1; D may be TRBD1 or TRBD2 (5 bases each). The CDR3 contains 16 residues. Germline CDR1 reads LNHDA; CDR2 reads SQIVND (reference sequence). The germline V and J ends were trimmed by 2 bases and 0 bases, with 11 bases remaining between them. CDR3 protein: CASSIRDGGSYNEQFF. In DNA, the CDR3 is TGTGCCAGTAGTATAAGGGACGGAGGCTCCTACAATGAGCAGTTCTTC.

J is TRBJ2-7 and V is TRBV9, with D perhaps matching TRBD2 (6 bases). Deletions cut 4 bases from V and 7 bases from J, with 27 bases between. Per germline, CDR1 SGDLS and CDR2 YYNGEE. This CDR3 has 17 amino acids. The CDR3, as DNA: TGTGCCAGCAGCCTTAATCCCGGGAGCTCCTTTGTGGGGGAGCAGTACTTC. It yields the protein CASSLNPGSSFVGEQYF.

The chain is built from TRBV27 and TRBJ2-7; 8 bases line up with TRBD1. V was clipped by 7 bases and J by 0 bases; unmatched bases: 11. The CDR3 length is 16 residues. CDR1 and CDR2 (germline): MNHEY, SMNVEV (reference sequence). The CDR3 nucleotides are TGTGCCAGCACCCCTCGGGGACAGGTTAGCTCCTACGAGCAGTACTTC. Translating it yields CASTPRGQVSSYEQYF.

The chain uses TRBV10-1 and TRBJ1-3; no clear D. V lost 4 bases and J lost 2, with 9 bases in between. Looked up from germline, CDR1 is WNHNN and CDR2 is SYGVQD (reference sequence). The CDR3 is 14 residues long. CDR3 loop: CASSAKATGNTIYF. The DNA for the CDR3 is TGCGCCAGCAGTGCAAAGGCCACTGGAAACACCATATATTTT.